Listed below are T cell receptor beta chains from one sample, sequenced in a study of identical twins. In TCRdb, the 5' RACE reads were re-called with MiXCR into one record per CDR3 protein. The sample lists about 520,000 distinct CDR3 sequences; about 20% were seen once. This sample also belongs to another study, concerning T cells expressing NK-cell markers.

What was sequenced was CD4+ T cells sorted from blood. The receptor set was obtained from a woman aged 18-29 years in good health. CDR3s include the opening cysteine and the closing phenylalanine or tryptophan. D genes are given only for firm matches. Some rows have no size entry. The others give once, few or many, or a class for an expanded clone.

v_gene: TRBV12-3/TRBV12-4
abundance: many
d_gene: NA
j_gene: TRBJ1-5
CDR3nt: TGTGCCAGCAGTAACAGGGTTAGCAATCAGCCCCAGCATTTT
CDR3aa: CASSNRVSNQPQHF

v_gene: TRBV5-1
abundance: many
d_gene: NA
j_gene: TRBJ1-1
CDR3nt: TGTGCCAGCTCATTAGGACAGACTGAAGCTTTCTTT
CDR3aa: CASSLGQTEAFF

v_gene: TRBV6-2/TRBV6-3
abundance: NA
d_gene: TRBD2
j_gene: TRBJ2-1
CDR3nt: TGTGCCAGCAGTTACTCGATGTCTAGCGGGGGGAATGAGCAGTTCTTC
CDR3aa: CASSYSMSSGGNEQFF

v_gene: TRBV9
abundance: many
d_gene: NA
j_gene: TRBJ2-1
CDR3nt: TGTGCCAGCAGCGTAAGCGGTGAGCAGTTCTTC
CDR3aa: CASSVSGEQFF

v_gene: TRBV11-2
abundance: few
d_gene: TRBD2
j_gene: TRBJ2-1
CDR3nt: TGTGCCAGCAGCCCCCTAGCGGGAGCGGGCCACAATGAGCAGTTCTTC
CDR3aa: CASSPLAGAGHNEQFF

v_gene: TRBV6-5
abundance: NA
d_gene: TRBD1
j_gene: TRBJ1-1
CDR3nt: TGTGCCAGCAGTTACCGTCCGGACAGGGGGCAAACTGAAGCTTTCTTT
CDR3aa: CASSYRPDRGQTEAFF

v_gene: TRBV12-3/TRBV12-4
abundance: NA
d_gene: TRBD1
j_gene: TRBJ1-1
CDR3nt: TGTGCCAGCAGTTTAGTAGGGGGCGCAGGCACTGAAGCTTTCTTT
CDR3aa: CASSLVGGAGTEAFF

v_gene: TRBV18
abundance: few
d_gene: NA
j_gene: TRBJ2-7
CDR3nt: TGTGCCAGCTCAGGTGGTGCTATACGGACTTACGAGCAGTACTTC
CDR3aa: CASSGGAIRTYEQYF

v_gene: TRBV4-1
abundance: NA
d_gene: NA
j_gene: TRBJ1-3
CDR3nt: TGCGCCAGCAGCCACCGGGGGGAGACCTCTGGAAACACCATATATTTT
CDR3aa: CASSHRGETSGNTIYF

v_gene: TRBV10-3
abundance: NA
d_gene: TRBD1
j_gene: TRBJ1-2
CDR3nt: TGTGCCATCTCGCCAGGGGGAGATGGCTACACCTTC
CDR3aa: CAISPGGDGYTF

v_gene: TRBV12-3/TRBV12-4
abundance: few
d_gene: NA
j_gene: TRBJ1-5
CDR3nt: TGTGCCAGCAGCCCCGGATTGGGGCCCCAGCATTTT
CDR3aa: CASSPGLGPQHF

v_gene: TRBV3-1
abundance: few
d_gene: NA
j_gene: TRBJ2-1
CDR3nt: TGTGCCAGCAGCCTTCTTGCTGGCCAATACAATGAGCAGTTCTTC
CDR3aa: CASSLLAGQYNEQFF

v_gene: TRBV12-3/TRBV12-4
abundance: few
d_gene: NA
j_gene: TRBJ2-7
CDR3nt: TGTGCCAGCAGTCCCCGGGCCCTATCCGGAGAGAGCTCCTACGAGCAGTACTTC
CDR3aa: CASSPRALSGESSYEQYF

v_gene: TRBV7-2
abundance: few
d_gene: NA
j_gene: TRBJ1-2
CDR3nt: TGTGCCAGCAGCCATAGCACAGGGAGAGGCTATGGCTACACCTTC
CDR3aa: CASSHSTGRGYGYTF

v_gene: TRBV6-1
abundance: few
d_gene: NA
j_gene: TRBJ2-3
CDR3nt: TGTGCCAGCAGTCCCAGAATGAGGCTCCTCACAGATACGCAGTATTTT
CDR3aa: CASSPRMRLLTDTQYF

v_gene: TRBV10-2
abundance: NA
d_gene: TRBD2
j_gene: TRBJ2-2
CDR3nt: TGCGCCAGCGGAGAGACAGGGACTAGCGGGACCGGGGAGCTGTTTTTT
CDR3aa: CASGETGTSGTGELFF

v_gene: TRBV5-8
abundance: few
d_gene: NA
j_gene: TRBJ2-4
CDR3nt: TGTGCCAGCAGGATCGTGGACGGACCCAAAAACATTCAGTACTTC
CDR3aa: CASRIVDGPKNIQYF

v_gene: TRBV6-1
abundance: few
d_gene: NA
j_gene: TRBJ2-3
CDR3nt: TGTGCCAGCAGAGCAGCCTACCAAAGGGCAGATACGCAGTATTTT
CDR3aa: CASRAAYQRADTQYF

v_gene: TRBV7-9
abundance: few
d_gene: NA
j_gene: TRBJ1-3
CDR3nt: TGTGCCAGCAGCTTATCGGGGACTACTGGAAACACCATATATTTT
CDR3aa: CASSLSGTTGNTIYF

v_gene: TRBV7-7
abundance: few
d_gene: NA
j_gene: TRBJ2-1
CDR3nt: TGTGCCAGCAGCCCCGGCGTCCCGAATGAGCAGTTCTTC
CDR3aa: CASSPGVPNEQFF

v_gene: TRBV5-1
abundance: once
d_gene: NA
j_gene: TRBJ2-1
CDR3nt: TGCGCCAGCAGCTCTTATTCGACAGCCAGCTCCTACAATGAGCAGTTCTTC
CDR3aa: CASSSYSTASSYNEQFF

v_gene: TRBV7-9
abundance: NA
d_gene: NA
j_gene: TRBJ2-3
CDR3nt: TGTGCCAGCAGCTTGCGACAGGCAGGCACAGATACGCAGTATTTT
CDR3aa: CASSLRQAGTDTQYF

v_gene: TRBV7-2
abundance: NA
d_gene: TRBD2
j_gene: TRBJ2-3
CDR3nt: TGTGCCAGCAGCTCCGAGCGGGAGGCCGCGCAGTATTTT
CDR3aa: CASSSEREAAQYF

v_gene: TRBV4-2
abundance: few
d_gene: NA
j_gene: TRBJ2-7
CDR3nt: TGTGCCAGCAGCCAAGAATCCTCCCGGGACATCGGCTACGAGCAGTACTTC
CDR3aa: CASSQESSRDIGYEQYF

v_gene: TRBV7-8
abundance: NA
d_gene: NA
j_gene: TRBJ1-2
CDR3nt: TGTGCCAGCAGCAGGGAGGCAGAGAATGGCTACACCTTC
CDR3aa: CASSREAENGYTF

v_gene: TRBV5-1
abundance: NA
d_gene: TRBD1
j_gene: TRBJ2-4
CDR3nt: TGCGCCAGCAGCTTTTCACAGGGGAAAAACATTCAGTACTTC
CDR3aa: CASSFSQGKNIQYF

v_gene: TRBV12-3/TRBV12-4
abundance: few
d_gene: NA
j_gene: TRBJ1-4
CDR3nt: TGTGCCAGCAGTTCAGCAACAGGGAGGGAAAAACTGTTTTTT
CDR3aa: CASSSATGREKLFF

v_gene: TRBV7-9
abundance: NA
d_gene: TRBD2
j_gene: TRBJ2-3
CDR3nt: TGTGCCAGCAGCTTGATAGCGGGAGGGCCATCAGATACGCAGTATTTT
CDR3aa: CASSLIAGGPSDTQYF

v_gene: TRBV5-6
abundance: few
d_gene: NA
j_gene: TRBJ2-2
CDR3nt: TGTGCCAGCAGCTTTAAGGACCGCACCGGGGAGCTGTTTTTT
CDR3aa: CASSFKDRTGELFF

v_gene: TRBV5-1
abundance: many
d_gene: NA
j_gene: TRBJ1-1
CDR3nt: TGCGCCAGCAGCTTGATCGGGGGGCGGACTGAAGCTTTCTTT
CDR3aa: CASSLIGGRTEAFF

v_gene: TRBV7-3
abundance: NA
d_gene: TRBD1
j_gene: TRBJ2-6
CDR3nt: TGTGCCAGCAGCTTAATGGCGAAAGGGGGCACTGGGGCCAACGTCCTGACTTTC
CDR3aa: CASSLMAKGGTGANVLTF

v_gene: TRBV9
abundance: few
d_gene: TRBD1
j_gene: TRBJ2-3
CDR3nt: TGTGCCAGCAGCCCGTTGGGACAGCCCCGTTTAGGAGATACGCAGTATTTT
CDR3aa: CASSPLGQPRLGDTQYF

v_gene: TRBV5-6
abundance: few
d_gene: NA
j_gene: TRBJ1-1
CDR3nt: TGTGCCAGCAGCTTAAGGGTCACTGAAGCTTTCTTT
CDR3aa: CASSLRVTEAFF

v_gene: TRBV29-1
abundance: few
d_gene: NA
j_gene: TRBJ1-1
CDR3nt: TGCAGCGTTGTAGGCACCTCTTTCACTGAAGCTTTCTTT
CDR3aa: CSVVGTSFTEAFF

v_gene: TRBV20-1
abundance: few
d_gene: TRBD2
j_gene: TRBJ2-1
CDR3nt: TGCAGTGCTAGAGACCCCTTGGCGGGGGGAACGGGAAATGAGCAGTTCTTC
CDR3aa: CSARDPLAGGTGNEQFF

v_gene: TRBV6-1
abundance: few
d_gene: NA
j_gene: TRBJ2-7
CDR3nt: TGTGCCAGCGGACGGGACGCCAACTACGAGCAGTACTTC
CDR3aa: CASGRDANYEQYF

v_gene: TRBV2
abundance: NA
d_gene: NA
j_gene: TRBJ1-1
CDR3nt: TGTGCCAGCATAGCGGACAGCTACACTGAAGCTTTCTTT
CDR3aa: CASIADSYTEAFF

v_gene: TRBV7-3
abundance: NA
d_gene: NA
j_gene: TRBJ2-1
CDR3nt: TGTGCCAGCAGCGAGTGGCGAGGCAATGAGCAGTTCTTC
CDR3aa: CASSEWRGNEQFF

v_gene: TRBV7-3
abundance: NA
d_gene: NA
j_gene: TRBJ2-5
CDR3nt: TGTGCCAGCAGCTTCGGTCCGGGACAAGAGACCCAGTACTTC
CDR3aa: CASSFGPGQETQYF

v_gene: TRBV5-1
abundance: NA
d_gene: NA
j_gene: TRBJ1-1
CDR3nt: TGCGCCAGCAGCTTTACCAACAGGGACTCTGAAGCTTTCTTT
CDR3aa: CASSFTNRDSEAFF

v_gene: TRBV9
abundance: NA
d_gene: NA
j_gene: TRBJ2-5
CDR3nt: TGTGCCAGCAGCCGGGACCACGGGGAGACCCAGTACTTC
CDR3aa: CASSRDHGETQYF

v_gene: TRBV6-5
abundance: few
d_gene: TRBD1
j_gene: TRBJ1-2
CDR3nt: TGTGCCAGCAGTTCCGACGGGACAGGGAGTAGAGGCTACACCTTC
CDR3aa: CASSSDGTGSRGYTF

v_gene: TRBV11-2
abundance: NA
d_gene: TRBD2
j_gene: TRBJ2-1
CDR3nt: TGTGCCAGCAGCTTACGGGTTAGCGGGAGTTGGAATGAGCAGTTCTTC
CDR3aa: CASSLRVSGSWNEQFF

v_gene: TRBV20-1
abundance: NA
d_gene: NA
j_gene: TRBJ2-6
CDR3nt: TGCAGTGCTAGCCCGGGGGGCACTGGGGCCAACGTCCTGACTTTC
CDR3aa: CSASPGGTGANVLTF

v_gene: TRBV29-1
abundance: few
d_gene: NA
j_gene: TRBJ1-1
CDR3nt: TGCAGCGTTGGAGGATGGGGCCGGGACACTGAAGCTTTCTTT
CDR3aa: CSVGGWGRDTEAFF

v_gene: TRBV20-1
abundance: many
d_gene: NA
j_gene: TRBJ2-7
CDR3nt: TGCAGTGCAGCCGTTGGAGGCCTCCCCTCCTACGAGCAGTACTTC
CDR3aa: CSAAVGGLPSYEQYF

v_gene: TRBV20-1
abundance: NA
d_gene: NA
j_gene: TRBJ1-4
CDR3nt: TGCAGTGCTTCCTCTGGGACATTTGTAGAAAAACTGTTTTTT
CDR3aa: CSASSGTFVEKLFF

v_gene: TRBV10-3
abundance: few
d_gene: NA
j_gene: TRBJ2-7
CDR3nt: TGTGCCATCAGGGGACCCCGGGGCGAGCAGTACTTC
CDR3aa: CAIRGPRGEQYF

v_gene: TRBV29-1
abundance: many
d_gene: NA
j_gene: TRBJ1-1
CDR3nt: TGCAGCGTCATGAACACTGAAGCTTTCTTT
CDR3aa: CSVMNTEAFF

v_gene: TRBV7-6
abundance: NA
d_gene: NA
j_gene: TRBJ2-1
CDR3nt: TGTGCCAGCAGCTTAGGGGCAGGGCCGCACAATGAGCAGTTCTTC
CDR3aa: CASSLGAGPHNEQFF

v_gene: TRBV5-1
abundance: many
d_gene: TRBD1
j_gene: TRBJ1-2
CDR3nt: TGCGCCAGCAGCGAAGGGACAGGGTCGAATGGCTACACCTTC
CDR3aa: CASSEGTGSNGYTF

v_gene: TRBV12-3/TRBV12-4
abundance: NA
d_gene: TRBD1
j_gene: TRBJ1-1
CDR3nt: TGTGCCAGCACCCGACAGGGGGCGAACACTGAAGCTTTCTTT
CDR3aa: CASTRQGANTEAFF

v_gene: TRBV12-3/TRBV12-4
abundance: few
d_gene: TRBD1
j_gene: TRBJ1-1
CDR3nt: TGTGCCAGCACCCATCCCTACAGGGGAATGAACACTGAAGCTTTCTTT
CDR3aa: CASTHPYRGMNTEAFF

v_gene: TRBV5-1
abundance: NA
d_gene: TRBD2
j_gene: TRBJ2-5
CDR3nt: TGCGCCAGCAGCCAGGGACTAGCGGGAGGATGGGAGACCCAGTACTTC
CDR3aa: CASSQGLAGGWETQYF

v_gene: TRBV20-1
abundance: few
d_gene: TRBD2
j_gene: TRBJ2-1
CDR3nt: TGCAGTGCCCAGCTTCCGGGACTAGCCAATGAGCAGTTCTTC
CDR3aa: CSAQLPGLANEQFF

v_gene: TRBV20-1
abundance: few
d_gene: NA
j_gene: TRBJ1-2
CDR3nt: TGCAGTGCTATGGGTTATGGCTACACCTTC
CDR3aa: CSAMGYGYTF

v_gene: TRBV20-1
abundance: few
d_gene: NA
j_gene: TRBJ2-1
CDR3nt: TGCAGTGCTAGGGGGTCTAGTATCGAGTTCTTC
CDR3aa: CSARGSSIEFF

v_gene: TRBV10-1
abundance: NA
d_gene: NA
j_gene: TRBJ2-2
CDR3nt: TGCGCCAGCGAGGCAGCGAACACCGGGGAGCTGTTTTTT
CDR3aa: CASEAANTGELFF

v_gene: TRBV20-1
abundance: NA
d_gene: TRBD2
j_gene: TRBJ2-1
CDR3nt: TGCAGTCTCCTGGCTAGCGGATCCTACAATGAGCAGTTCTTC
CDR3aa: CSLLASGSYNEQFF